A single sample gave rise to the 17 T cell receptor beta chains below, sequenced in a study of T cell responses to AZD1222 COVID-19 vaccine (dated by TCRdb to the early 2020s). The library relied on the immunoSEQ multiplex PCR assay. TCRdb provides this immuneACCESS table in a form limited to in-frame rearrangements. Some clones are lacking; in checked studies, under half of them reflect an unresolved V gene, and why the rest are absent is not known. The sample yields about 96,000 clones; 90% were counted once. Of the sample, roughly 24% is held by the ten largest clones. The label giving this sample's time point can be read as: baseline before first vaccination. Sequences were derived from peripheral blood, sampled on day 0 of AZD1222 vaccination. The receptor set was obtained from an adult in good health.

The rearrangement uses TRBV6-5 and TRBJ2-3; tentative D call: TRBD2 (5 bases). CDR1 is MNHEY and CDR2 is SVGAGI in the germline V gene. There are 14 residues in the CDR3. Trimming removed 4 bases from V and 8 bases from J, with 16 bases in between. The CDR3 DNA is TGTGCCAGCAGTTTCGGTCGGGAATTTGGTACGCAGTATTTT. Translated, it gives CASSFGREFGTQYF.

This chain links TRBV7-2 with TRBJ2-7, with TRBD1 matching over 11 bases. CDR1 SGHTA and CDR2 FQGNSA come from the germline V gene. The junction had 9 bases not matched to a gene; V was cut back by 4 bases and J by 7 bases. The CDR3 totals 15 residues. The chain's CDR3 is CASSSGTGGLAEQYF. In DNA form, the CDR3 reads TGTGCCAGCAGCTCCGGGACAGGGGGACTTGCAGAGCAGTACTTC.

The rearrangement joins TRBV5-1 to TRBJ2-5, with D tentatively TRBD1 (6 bases). Germline V gene lookup returns CDR1 SGHRS and CDR2 YFSETQ. The germline V and J ends were trimmed by 4 bases and 4 bases, with 8 bases remaining between them. The CDR3 consists of 12 residues. This CDR3 reads CASSPQGETQYF. The CDR3 DNA reads TGCGCCAGCAGCCCACAGGGAGAGACCCAGTACTTC.

The rearrangement links TRBV18 to TRBJ2-7, with a weak D call TRBD2 (7 bases). The length of the CDR3 is 13 residues. V gave up 4 bases and J gave up 5 bases, with 12 bases separating them. The germline CDR1 and CDR2 sequences are KGHSH and LQKENI. The CDR3 region has the DNA TGTGCCAGCTCACGGGGGGCGGGGGACGAGCAGTACTTC. Translated, it gives CASSRGAGDEQYF.

This chain links TRBV6-5 with TRBJ1-4; 11 positions agree with TRBD1. V was clipped by 11 bases and J by 3 bases; unmatched bases: 2. The germline V gene encodes CDR1 MNHEY and CDR2 SVGAGI. The CDR3 covers 13 residues. CDR3 bases: TGTGCCGGGACAGGGGGTGCTAATGAAAAACTGTTTTTT. Residues: CAGTGGANEKLFF.

The chain has TRBV19 and TRBJ2-5; D not resolved. CDR1 and CDR2 (germline): LNHDA, SQIVND (reference sequence). Trimming cost V 4 bases and J 7 bases, with 13 bases left between them. The CDR3 is made up of 13 amino acids. The CDR3 sequence is CASSTNRAWTQYF. The DNA for the CDR3 is TGTGCCAGTAGTACCAACCGCGCCTGGACCCAGTACTTC.

The chain employs TRBV10-3 and TRBJ2-5; 10 bases match TRBD2. With 3 bases clipped from V and 5 bases from J, the junction kept 6 bases outside the gene matches. The germline CDR1 and CDR2 sequences are ENHRY and SYGVKD. The CDR3 sequence is 15 residues long. CDR3 nucleotide sequence: TGTGCCATCAGTGAAGCGGGAGGGCCGGGGGAGACCCAGTACTTC. This gives the protein CAISEAGGPGETQYF.

The chain carries TRBV18 and TRBJ1-4; 10 bases are a match to TRBD1. Germline V gene data show CDR1 as KGHSH and CDR2 as LQKENI. This CDR3 has 20 amino acids. The junction had 15 bases not matched to a gene; V was cut back by 1 base and J by 4 bases. CDR3 protein: CASSPRIWTGGNLGNEKLFF. The CDR3 DNA sequence: TGTGCCAGCTCACCACGAATCTGGACAGGGGGAAACTTGGGTAATGAAAAACTGTTTTTT.

The rearrangement links TRBV24-1 to TRBJ2-5; D may be TRBD2 (6 bases). This CDR3 is built from 13 residues. CDR1 is KGHDR, CDR2 SFDVKD, per germline. The V gene lost 7 bases and the J gene lost 2 bases, with 10 bases spanning the gap. This chain's CDR3 is CATSRRGQETQYF. The CDR3 DNA sequence: TGTGCCACCAGCCGTCGGGGGCAAGAGACCCAGTACTTC.

The gene calls are TRBV18 and TRBJ1-5; a weak D match, TRBD1 (6 bases). V was cut by 1 base and J by 10 bases, with 17 bases left in between. The CDR3 totals 15 residues. Looked up from germline, CDR1 is KGHSH and CDR2 is LQKENI. CDR3 loop: CASSPQQGPKSPQHF. The CDR3 DNA sequence: TGTGCCAGCTCACCACAGCAGGGGCCAAAGAGTCCCCAGCATTTT.

The chain recombines TRBV5-1 with TRBJ2-1; tentatively, D is TRBD2 (6 bases). Germline CDR1 is SGHRS and CDR2 is YFSETQ. The CDR3 length is 17 residues. Between the trimmed V and J ends, which lost 5 bases and 0 bases, there was a span of 18 bases. The CDR3 reads CASSLPERAGSYNEQFF. The DNA of the CDR3 is TGCGCCAGCAGTCTCCCTGAGCGGGCAGGCTCCTACAATGAGCAGTTCTTC.

The CDR3 region has the DNA TGTGCCATCAGACCAAGCGGGGGATACGAGCAGTACTTC. This codes for CAIRPSGGYEQYF. The chain uses TRBV10-3 and TRBJ2-7; TRBD2 aligns across 8 bases. The length of the CDR3 is 13 residues. Germline V gene data show CDR1 as ENHRY and CDR2 as SYGVKD. V lost 6 bases and J lost 4; bases outside the gene matches: 5.

The chain combines TRBV5-5 with TRBJ1-1; TRBD1 aligns across 7 bases. J gave up 0 bases and V 3 bases, and 5 bases lay outside the gene matches. Germline values: CDR1 SGHKS, CDR2 YYEKEE (reference sequence). The CDR3 runs to 15 residues. The CDR3 here is CASSSGQLMNTEAFF. CDR3 nucleotide sequence: TGTGCCAGCAGCTCGGGACAGCTCATGAACACTGAAGCTTTCTTT.

This chain connects TRBV4-1 to TRBJ2-3; a possible D gene is TRBD1 (5 bases). This CDR3 has 15 amino acids. Germline CDR1 reads MGHRA; CDR2 reads YSYEKL. The V end lost 0 bases, the J end lost 2 bases, and 9 bases lay between the germline ends. CDR3 sequence (DNA): TGCGCCAGCAGCCAAGAAAGGGGTAACACAGATACGCAGTATTTT. Encoded protein: CASSQERGNTDTQYF.

The chain uses TRBV19 and TRBJ2-7; no firm D call. The V and J ends lost 4 bases and 3 bases respectively, with 10 bases between them. The CDR3 has 13 residues. Germline CDR1 reads LNHDA; CDR2 reads SQIVND (reference sequence). The CDR3 DNA follows: TGTGCCAGTAGTACCCTTACAAGCTACGAGCAGTACTTC. It specifies CASSTLTSYEQYF.

V is TRBV11-2 and J is TRBJ2-7, with 8 bases aligning to TRBD2. The CDR3 contains 14 residues. Looked up from germline, CDR1 is SGHAT and CDR2 is FQNNGV. With V trimmed by 2 bases and J by 2 bases, 2 bases remained unmatched. This CDR3 reads CASSLSGSPYEQYF. The DNA for the CDR3 is TGTGCCAGCAGCTTAAGCGGGAGCCCCTACGAGCAGTACTTC.

CDR3 sequence reads: CASSQDRGITNEQFF. The CDR3, as DNA: TGTGCCAGCAGCCAGGACAGGGGGATTACGAATGAGCAGTTCTTC. The chain joins TRBV7-2 to TRBJ2-1; 10 bases are shared with TRBD1. The germline CDR1 and CDR2 sequences are SGHTA and FQGNSA. Trimming removed 5 bases from V and 7 bases from J; junction bases left unmatched: 8. This CDR3 has 15 residues.